This TCR beta chain was captured in a study of blood T cells in healthy people across ages. It was with a sample-barcoded 5' primer and a J-beta primer mix that a second PCR of roughly 7 to 11 cycles was run. A 12-random-nucleotide template-switch adaptor tagged each cDNA molecule. TCRdb itself ran the 5' RACE reads through MiXCR, one entry per CDR3 protein. Found here are about 830,000 distinct CDR3 sequences, around two thirds of them singletons; the top ten hold 25% to 30%. The V gene's germline CDR1 is MDHEN and CDR2 SYDVKM. The J segment lost 5 bases and the V segment lost 6 bases, leaving 9 bases of the junction unmatched. The CDR3 contains 15 residues.

The V and J genes are TRBV28 and TRBJ2-5; 10 positions match TRBD1. The clonotype was recovered from a man between 25 and 39 years old in good health. Sequences were obtained from blood. The CDR3 is CASRVRQGAWETQYF. CDR3 DNA: TGTGCCAGCAGAGTAAGACAGGGGGCTTGGGAGACCCAGTACTTC.